The 23 T cell receptor beta chains presented below share a single source sample, sequenced in a study of human T cells and chemical hapten exposure (dated by TCRdb to the early 2020s). Libraries were built with RACE. TCRdb lists the instrument as NextSeq 500. The public reads were reprocessed in TCRdb via fastp at Q25 and MiXCR, keeping in-frame beta chains. One record per CDR3 amino acid sequence lists the most common genes and DNA. The sample table lists around 250,000 distinct CDR3 sequences, about 9% of them with a count of one. The top ten constitute under 2.5% of the sample. Interpreted using the paper, the time point label stands for: pre-sensitization, week 0. According to the study, the label for this sample's treatment or condition signals: therapeutic diphenylcyclopropenone sensitization with weekly scalp DPC. The material was whole blood, obtained in connection with sensitization to the hapten diphenylcyclopropenone (DPC). Receptors were obtained from a woman aged 40 to 50 with alopecia areata. Some clones in this sample may be carry-over from other donors' samples.

This clonotype was seen many times. V gene TRBV9 combines with J gene TRBJ2-1; D is unresolved. This CDR3 contains 12 residues. V gave up 4 bases and J gave up 4 bases, with 6 bases separating them. The germline V gene has CDR1 SGDLS and CDR2 YYNGEE. The CDR3 DNA is TGTGCCAGCAGCTCTGGATACAATGAGCAGTTCTTC. Protein: CASSSGYNEQFF.

The chain has TRBV9 and TRBJ1-6; the match to TRBD1 covers 7 bases. With V trimmed by 3 bases and J by 10 bases, 10 bases remained unmatched. The length of the CDR3 is 15 residues. Germline CDR1 and CDR2: SGDLS and YYNGEE. The CDR3 nucleotides read TGTGCCAGCAGCGCCAACCAGGGGGTAGGGTCACCCCTCCACTTT. Translated: CASSANQGVGSPLHF.

The sample holds a few counts of this clonotype. The chain has TRBV7-9 and TRBJ2-2, with 8 positions matching TRBD1. V lost 5 bases to trimming and J lost 4 bases; unmatched junction nucleotides: 3. CDR3 length: 14 residues. Germline V gene lookup returns CDR1 SEHNR and CDR2 FQNEAQ (reference sequence). Here the CDR3 DNA reads TGTGCCAGCAGCCAGGGGGCGGTCACCGGGGAGCTGTTTTTT. Translating gives CASSQGAVTGELFF. Full variable domain (outside the CDR3, taken from reference TRBV7-9 and TRBJ2-2): DTGVSQNPRHKITKRGQNVTFRCDPISEHNRLYWYRQTLGQGPEFLTYFQNEAQLEKSRLLSDRFSAERPKGSFSTLEIQRTEQGDSAMYLCASSQGAVTGELFFGEGSRLTVL.

The CDR3 nucleotides are TGTGCCAGCACCACCGGACAGGGACCCTACGAGCAGTACTTC. Translating it yields CASTTGQGPYEQYF. The chain couples TRBV28 to TRBJ2-7; 8 nucleotides match TRBD1. The CDR3 totals 14 residues. With V trimmed by 7 bases and J by 2 bases, 7 bases remained unmatched. The germline V gene encodes CDR1 MDHEN and CDR2 SYDVKM.

This clonotype was detected a few times. The V call is TRBV5-1, the J call TRBJ2-1, with 7 positions matching TRBD2. Germline-derived CDR1 and CDR2 are SGHRS and YFSETQ. CDR3 length: 15 residues. V lost 4 bases and J lost 5; bases outside the gene matches: 9. In DNA, the CDR3 is TGCGCCAGCAGCCCTCCGGGACTACAAGACAATGAGCAGTTCTTC. It is translated as CASSPPGLQDNEQFF.

This clonotype was detected ten times or more. The DNA of the CDR3 is TGTGCCAGCAGCTCCCGGACTAGCGGGACCTACAATGAGCAGTTCTTC. This sequence encodes CASSSRTSGTYNEQFF. The rearrangement links TRBV11-2 to TRBJ2-1; 12 bases match TRBD2. V dropped 4 bases and J dropped 2; count of bases not matched to a gene: 3. Germline V gives CDR1 SGHAT, CDR2 FQNNGV. The CDR3 covers 16 residues. Supplemented by reference TRBV11-2 and TRBJ2-1, the full variable domain reads EAGVAQSPRYKIIEKRQSVAFWCNPISGHATLYWYQQILGQGPKLLIQFQNNGVVDDSQLPKDRFSAERLKGVDSTLKIQPAKLEDSAVYLCASSSRTSGTYNEQFFGPGTRLTVL.

This clonotype was picked up a small number of times. The chain has TRBV9 and TRBJ2-2; tentative D call: TRBD2 (6 bases). Germline lookup yields CDR1 SGDLS and CDR2 YYNGEE. This CDR3 has 16 amino acids. V dropped 4 bases and J dropped 5 bases, with 18 bases sitting between them. The CDR3: CASSSQGASVTGELFF. The DNA of the CDR3 is TGTGCCAGCAGCTCTCAGGGAGCTAGCGTTACCGGGGAGCTGTTTTTT. The whole variable domain, filled in from reference TRBV9 and TRBJ2-2, reads DSGVTQTPKHLITATGQRVTLRCSPRSGDLSVYWYQQSLDQGLQFLIQYYNGEERAKGNILERFSAQQFPDLHSELNLSSLELGDSALYFCASSSQGASVTGELFFGEGSRLTVL.

This clonotype has a count of ten or more. V is TRBV20-1 and J is TRBJ1-1; D gene unclear. V shed 6 bases and J shed 3 bases, with 11 bases lying between them. This CDR3 has 12 amino acids. CDR1 is DFQATT, CDR2 SNEGSKA, per germline (reference sequence). This chain's CDR3 is CSAHFGDTEAFF. CDR3 nucleotide sequence: TGCAGTGCCCACTTTGGGGACACTGAAGCTTTCTTT.

This clonotype was seen more than once but under ten times. The J gene is TRBJ1-1, the V gene TRBV6-2 or TRBV6-3; no clear D. CDR3 size: 15 residues. Per germline, CDR1 MNHEY and CDR2 SVGEGT. The germline V and J ends were trimmed by 5 bases and 1 base, with 14 bases remaining between them. The CDR3 is CASSTSENGNTEAFF. In nucleotides, the CDR3 is TGTGCCAGCAGTACATCGGAGAACGGGAACACTGAAGCTTTCTTT.

This clonotype was observed a few times. This chain uses TRBV28 with TRBJ1-3, with 8 bases identical to TRBD1. With V trimmed by 8 bases and J by 4 bases, 10 bases remained unmatched. The CDR3 is 15 amino acids. Germline V lookup: CDR1 MDHEN, CDR2 SYDVKM. The CDR3 coding sequence is TGTGCCAGCGGGGAAGCAGGGGGCGCCGGAAACACCATATATTTT. Its protein is CASGEAGGAGNTIYF.

The chain combines TRBV29-1 with TRBJ2-7, with D perhaps TRBD1 (5 bases). Germline loops: CDR1 SQVTM, CDR2 ANQGSEA. V was trimmed by 4 bases and J by 1 base, leaving 8 bases between them. This CDR3 comprises 12 residues. The CDR3 nucleotides read TGCAGCGTTGTCCCAGGGTCCTACGAGCAGTACTTC. Translated: CSVVPGSYEQYF.

This clonotype has only a few counts. This sequence joins TRBV2 and TRBJ1-1, with TRBD1 matching 9 bases. CDR1 SNHLY and CDR2 FYNNEI come from the germline V gene. V trimming: 6 bases; J trimming: 3 bases; junction bases outside the gene matches: 5. The CDR3 runs to 14 residues. CDR3 coding DNA: TGTGCCAGCAGCAAAAGGACAGGGGACACTGAAGCTTTCTTT. It is translated as CASSKRTGDTEAFF. The whole variable domain, filled in from reference TRBV2 and TRBJ1-1, reads EPEVTQTPSHQVTQMGQEVILRCVPISNHLYFYWYRQILGQKVEFLVSFYNNEISEKSEIFDDQFSVERPDGSNFTLKIRSTKLEDSAMYFCASSKRTGDTEAFFGQGTRLTVV.

This clonotype was observed many times. The chain carries TRBV7-9 and TRBJ1-6; D uncertain. Germline CDR1 reads SEHNR; CDR2 reads FQNEAQ (reference sequence). V gave up 1 base and J gave up 7 bases, with 11 bases separating them. CDR3 length: 15 amino acids. The CDR3 is CASSLDSIPNSPLHF. The CDR3 DNA follows: TGTGCCAGCAGCTTAGACAGTATTCCAAATTCACCCCTCCACTTT.

The chain recombines TRBV5-1 with TRBJ1-4, with a possible D match to TRBD1 (5 bases). CDR1 and CDR2 (germline): SGHRS, YFSETQ. V lost 3 bases, J lost 4 bases, and 10 bases lay in between. The CDR3 runs 14 residues. The CDR3 bases are TGCGCCAGCAGCTCAGGACAATTTAATGAAAAACTGTTTTTT. It translates to CASSSGQFNEKLFF.

This rearrangement joins TRBV10-3 to TRBJ1-5; D gene unclear. Germline CDR1 reads ENHRY; CDR2 reads SYGVKD. V shed 10 bases and J shed 7 bases, with 20 bases lying between them. The CDR3 sequence is 14 residues long. CDR3 protein: CATTLEKGRQPQHF. The CDR3 nucleotides read TGTGCCACAACCTTGGAGAAGGGTCGGCAGCCCCAGCATTTT.

This clonotype was observed a few times. The J gene is TRBJ2-1, the V gene TRBV28, with TRBD2 matching 8 bases. Germline CDR1 is MDHEN and CDR2 is SYDVKM. CDR3 length equals 12 residues. The V and J ends lost 6 bases and 12 bases, in that order; junction bases with no gene match: 7. DNA for the CDR3: TGTGCCAGCAGGGGTCAGCGGGAGAGGCAGTTCTTC. As protein: CASRGQRERQFF.

The J gene is TRBJ1-6, the V gene TRBV28; unclear D gene. V lost 2 bases and J 7 bases, leaving 6 bases between the germline ends. Germline V lookup: CDR1 MDHEN, CDR2 SYDVKM. The CDR3 has 13 residues. The DNA of the CDR3 is TGTGCCAGCAGTTTAGCCGCAAATTCACCCCTCCACTTT. Amino acid sequence: CASSLAANSPLHF.

The V call is TRBV5-1, the J call TRBJ2-2, with 7 bases fitting TRBD1. After removal of 1 base from V and 1 base from J, the junction contained 4 bases not matched to a gene. In germline, CDR1 is SGHRS, CDR2 YFSETQ. This CDR3 is 16 amino acids long. The CDR3 nucleotides are TGCGCCAGCAGCTTGACAGGGGCCTTGAACACCGGGGAGCTGTTTTTT. Its translation: CASSLTGALNTGELFF.

In this sample, this clonotype turned up a few times. The rearrangement uses TRBV12-3 or TRBV12-4 and TRBJ1-1, with D perhaps matching TRBD1 (5 bases). CDR3 length: 13 amino acids. V lost 6 bases and J lost 3, with 11 bases in between. The CDR3 nucleotides are TGTGCCAGCAGACGACAGACAGACACTGAAGCTTTCTTT. This translates into CASRRQTDTEAFF.

The J gene is TRBJ1-5, the V gene TRBV5-5; D perhaps matches TRBD1 (5 bases). The V gene's germline CDR1 is SGHKS and CDR2 YYEKEE (reference sequence). Trimming took off 5 bases at V and 5 bases at J, with 14 bases between the two ends. This CDR3 is 14 amino acids long. The CDR3 sequence: CASSSTSGYQPQHF. The CDR3 DNA is TGTGCCAGCAGTTCCACGTCAGGGTATCAGCCCCAGCATTTT.

The V and J genes are TRBV5-5 and TRBJ2-7; D may be TRBD2 (6 bases). Trimming removed 4 bases at V and 5 bases at J, with 16 bases between. This CDR3 spans 14 amino acids. In germline, CDR1 is SGHKS, CDR2 YYEKEE (reference sequence). CDR3 in amino acids: CASSIYGTRDEQYF. CDR3 sequence (DNA): TGTGCCAGCAGCATATACGGGACTCGGGACGAGCAGTACTTC. The variable domain in full, completed from reference TRBV5-5 and TRBJ2-7, reads DAGVTQSPTHLIKTRGQQVTLRCSPISGHKSVSWYQQVLGQGPQFIFQYYEKEERGRGNFPDRFSARQFPNYSSELNVNALLLGDSALYLCASSIYGTRDEQYFGPGTRLTVT.

This chain links TRBV4-3 with TRBJ2-7, with 8 bases matching TRBD2. The V gene end was trimmed by 0 bases and the J gene end by 4 bases; junction bases not matched to a gene: 11. The germline gives CDR1 LGHNA, CDR2 YSLEER. This CDR3 contains 17 residues. CDR3 coding DNA: TGCGCCAGCAGCCAAGATCGGCTCGGGAGGGCCTGGTACGAGCAGTACTTC. It specifies CASSQDRLGRAWYEQYF.

There are a few counts of this clonotype. The gene calls are TRBV10-3 and TRBJ2-3, with D perhaps TRBD1 (6 bases). Trimming stripped 10 bases from V and 4 bases from J, with 12 bases between. Germline V gene sequence: CDR1 ENHRY, CDR2 SYGVKD. The CDR3 covers 12 residues. The CDR3 region is CASTGSADTQYF. Written as DNA, the CDR3 is TGTGCCAGCACAGGGAGCGCAGATACGCAGTATTTT.